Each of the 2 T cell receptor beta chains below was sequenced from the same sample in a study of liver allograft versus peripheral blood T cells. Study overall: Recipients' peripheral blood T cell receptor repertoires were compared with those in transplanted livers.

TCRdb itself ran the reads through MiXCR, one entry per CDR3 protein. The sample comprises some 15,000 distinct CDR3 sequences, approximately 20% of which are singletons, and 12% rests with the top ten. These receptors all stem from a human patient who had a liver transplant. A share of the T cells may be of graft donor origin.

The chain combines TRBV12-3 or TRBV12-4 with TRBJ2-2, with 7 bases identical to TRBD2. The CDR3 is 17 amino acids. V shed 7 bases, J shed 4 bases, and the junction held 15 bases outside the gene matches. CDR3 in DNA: TGTGCCAGCACCTCTTCCTGGCGGGAGAGATCCACCGGGGAGCTGTTTTTT. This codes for CASTSSWRERSTGELFF.

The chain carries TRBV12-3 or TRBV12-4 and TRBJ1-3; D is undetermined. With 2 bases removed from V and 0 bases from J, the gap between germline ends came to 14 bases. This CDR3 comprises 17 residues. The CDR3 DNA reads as TGTGCCAGCAGTTTATTCGGCGCAGTTGTCTCTGGAAACACCATATATTTT. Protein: CASSLFGAVVSGNTIYF.